One sample yielded the 17 T cell receptor beta chains listed below, sequenced in a study of long-term antiretroviral therapy in people with HIV. The authors ran the immunoSEQ assay, v3.0, at survey level. Here immunoSEQ multiplex PCR was the method, and the copy in TCRdb shows in-frame clones only, minus some. The sample lists about 12,000 clones, approximately 80% occurring once. The sample was unsorted PBMCs, taken 0.5 years before starting antiretroviral therapy. These receptor sequences come from a woman between 40 and 50 years old with HIV.

The V call is TRBV11-3, the J call TRBJ2-2, with TRBD2 matching over 13 bases. CDR3 size: 18 residues. V was pared by 5 bases and J by 4 bases, with 10 bases of the junction left unmatched. CDR1 SGHNT and CDR2 YENEEA come from the germline V gene. The CDR3 loop reads CASSATSGRRVGTGELFF. The CDR3 coding sequence is TGTGCCAGCAGCGCGACTAGCGGGAGGCGGGTTGGCACCGGGGAGCTGTTTTTT.

The V and J genes are TRBV18 and TRBJ2-1; D uncertain. The V end was cut by 3 bases, the J end by 3 bases, with 9 bases between. Germline-derived CDR1 and CDR2 are KGHSH and LQKENI. The CDR3 sequence is 14 residues long. In DNA, the CDR3 is TGTGCCAGCTCACCTCCCGACGGCTACAATGAGCAGTTCTTC. Protein: CASSPPDGYNEQFF.

This sequence joins TRBV2 and TRBJ2-7, with D perhaps TRBD2 (6 bases). Germline V gives CDR1 SNHLY, CDR2 FYNNEI. Trimming stripped 8 bases from V and 7 bases from J, with 18 bases between. The CDR3 loop spans 13 amino acids. The CDR3 reads CASRFGGSGEQYF. In nucleotides, the CDR3 is TGTGCCAGCCGTTTTGGGGGGTCGGGGGAGCAGTACTTC.

This chain links TRBV6-5 with TRBJ1-4; D ambiguous. CDR1 is MNHEY and CDR2 is SVGAGI in the germline V gene. The CDR3 has 14 amino acids. The V and J ends lost 5 bases and 2 bases respectively, with 9 bases between them. Here the CDR3 reads CASSLRATNEKLFF. The CDR3 DNA reads as TGTGCCAGCAGTCTGAGAGCGACTAATGAAAAACTGTTTTTT.

The CDR3 sequence: CASRRLTLQGARGYTF. The CDR3 DNA follows: TGTGCCAGCAGAAGATTGACCTTACAGGGGGCGCGGGGCTACACCTTC. The rearrangement uses TRBV2 and TRBJ1-2; 9 bases match TRBD1. This CDR3 contains 16 residues. V lost 6 bases, J lost 8 bases, and 16 bases stayed unmatched. Germline V CDR1 and CDR2: SNHLY, FYNNEI.

As DNA, the CDR3 is TGCGCCAGCAGCCAAGAAGGTTATGCGTCCTACGAGCAGTACTTC. This sequence encodes CASSQEGYASYEQYF. The chain recombines TRBV4-3 with TRBJ2-7; D not certain. This CDR3 is built from 15 residues. V was cut by 0 bases and J by 1 base, with 10 bases left in between. Per the germline V gene, CDR1 is LGHNA and CDR2 is YSLEER.

This chain joins TRBV29-1 and TRBJ2-7; tentatively, D is TRBD2 (6 bases). This CDR3 is 12 amino acids long. Germline CDR1 is SQVTM and CDR2 is ANQGSEA. The germline V and J ends were trimmed by 3 bases and 6 bases, with 12 bases remaining between them. CDR3 loop: CSVDGPEGEQYF. CDR3 nucleotides: TGCAGCGTTGACGGGCCGGAGGGCGAGCAGTACTTC.

The chain uses TRBV2 and TRBJ1-5; perhaps TRBD1 as D (6 bases). From germline, CDR1 is SNHLY and CDR2 FYNNEI. V was trimmed by 5 bases and J by 10 bases, leaving 12 bases between them. This CDR3 is built from 12 residues. In nucleotides, the CDR3 is TGTGCCAGCAGTTTACCGGGGGGCCCCCAGCATTTT. Protein sequence: CASSLPGGPQHF.

This clone was observed once. This chain links TRBV11-3 with TRBJ1-3, with TRBD1 identical over 7 bases. Trimming cost V 5 bases and J 0 bases; bases outside gene matches: 13. The CDR3 runs to 18 residues. Germline CDR1 and CDR2: SGHNT and YENEEA. CDR3 sequence reads: CASSPRSTGLPSGNTIYF. CDR3 DNA sequence: TGTGCCAGCAGCCCCCGGTCGACAGGGCTCCCCTCTGGAAACACCATATATTTT.

J is TRBJ1-5 and V is TRBV5-1; D is unresolved. Germline assignment: CDR1 SGHRS and CDR2 YFSETQ. V was shortened by 2 bases and J by 9 bases, with 12 bases between the two germline ends. This CDR3 has 13 amino acids. The CDR3 DNA follows: TGCGCCAGCAGCTTCGACGGGGTAGGGCCCCAGCATTTT. This encodes CASSFDGVGPQHF.

The chain is built from TRBV29-1 and TRBJ2-1, with a weak D call TRBD2 (5 bases). Trimming took 4 bases from V and 2 from J, leaving 9 bases between them. The CDR3 is 13 residues long. The germline CDR1 and CDR2 sequences are SQVTM and ANQGSEA. The CDR3 sequence is CSVAGETYNEQFF. Written as DNA, the CDR3 is TGCAGCGTTGCCGGGGAAACCTACAATGAGCAGTTCTTC.

V and J are TRBV7-9 and TRBJ2-5; 12 bases match TRBD2. CDR3 length: 17 residues. The V gene end was trimmed by 5 bases and the J gene end by 1 base; junction bases not matched to a gene: 8. Germline values: CDR1 SEHNR, CDR2 FQNEAQ (reference sequence). The DNA for the CDR3 is TGTGCCAGCAGCCCTCGGACTAGCGGGGCCCTCCAAGAGACCCAGTACTTC. This gives the protein CASSPRTSGALQETQYF. Full variable domain (remainder filled in from reference TRBV7-9 and TRBJ2-5): DTGVSQNPRHKITKRGQNVTFRCDPISEHNRLYWYRQTLGQGPEFLTYFQNEAQLEKSRLLSDRFSAERPKGSFSTLEIQRTEQGDSAMYLCASSPRTSGALQETQYFGPGTRLLVL.

The chain joins TRBV5-1 to TRBJ2-1, with D unclear. Between the trimmed V and J ends, which lost 5 bases and 6 bases, there was a span of 9 bases. The CDR3 runs 12 residues. Germline V gene data show CDR1 as SGHRS and CDR2 as YFSETQ. The chain's CDR3 is CASSWALNEQFF. Written as DNA, the CDR3 is TGCGCCAGCAGTTGGGCCCTCAATGAGCAGTTCTTC.

The CDR3 reads CATIDGAPGQGYGYTF. The CDR3 nucleotides read TGTGCCACCATAGACGGAGCTCCGGGACAGGGCTATGGCTACACCTTC. The gene calls are TRBV19 and TRBJ1-2; 9 bases align to TRBD1. The ends lost 10 bases at V and 4 bases at J; junction bases unmatched: 16. CDR1 is LNHDA and CDR2 is SQIVND in the germline V gene (reference sequence). The CDR3 covers 16 residues. Supplemented by reference TRBV19 and TRBJ1-2, the full variable domain reads DGGITQSPKYLFRKEGQNVTLSCEQNLNHDAMYWYRQDPGQGLRLIYYSQIVNDFQKGDIAEGYSVSREKKESFPLTVTSAQKNPTAFYLCATIDGAPGQGYGYTFGSGTRLTVV.

CDR3 residues: CASSPLSSYNSPLHF. Here the CDR3 DNA reads TGTGCCAGCAGTCCACTGAGCTCCTATAATTCACCCCTCCACTTT. The chain employs TRBV6-5 and TRBJ1-6; no clear D. The V end was cut by 5 bases, the J end by 0 bases, with 8 bases between. The CDR3 is made up of 15 amino acids. The V gene's germline CDR1 is MNHEY and CDR2 SVGAGI.

The chain carries TRBV15 and TRBJ2-2, with D perhaps TRBD1 (6 bases). The germline V and J ends were trimmed by 2 bases and 4 bases, with 11 bases remaining between them. The CDR3 is 15 amino acids. Germline CDR1 LNHNV, CDR2 YYDKDF (reference sequence). The CDR3, as DNA: TGTGCCACCAGCAGATCAGGGGCTGGCACCGGGGAGCTGTTTTTT. This encodes CATSRSGAGTGELFF. The full variable domain, rest sourced from reference TRBV15 and TRBJ2-2, is DAMVIQNPRYQVTQFGKPVTLSCSQTLNHNVMYWYQQKSSQAPKLLFHYYDKDFNNEADTPDNFQSRRPNTSFCFLDIRSPGLGDTAMYLCATSRSGAGTGELFFGEGSRLTVL.

The chain links TRBV15 to TRBJ2-7; 7 bases fit TRBD1. J was trimmed by 1 base and V by 0 bases; bases with no gene match: 3. CDR1 and CDR2 (germline): LNHNV, YYDKDF (reference sequence). The CDR3 has 15 residues. The CDR3 DNA follows: TGTGCCACCAGCAGAGATCGGGACAGATCCTACGAGCAGTACTTC. Amino acids: CATSRDRDRSYEQYF.